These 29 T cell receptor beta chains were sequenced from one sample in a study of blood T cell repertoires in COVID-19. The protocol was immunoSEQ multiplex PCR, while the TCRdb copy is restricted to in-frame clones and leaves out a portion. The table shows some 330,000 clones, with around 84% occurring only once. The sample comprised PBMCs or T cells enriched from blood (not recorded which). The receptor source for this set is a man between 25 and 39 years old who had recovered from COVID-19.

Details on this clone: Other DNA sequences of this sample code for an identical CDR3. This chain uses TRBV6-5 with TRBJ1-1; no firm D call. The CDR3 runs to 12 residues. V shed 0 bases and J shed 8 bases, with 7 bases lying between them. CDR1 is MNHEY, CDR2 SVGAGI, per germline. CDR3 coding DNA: TGTGCCAGCAGTTACTCGACGGGGGAAGCTTTCTTT. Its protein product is CASSYSTGEAFF.

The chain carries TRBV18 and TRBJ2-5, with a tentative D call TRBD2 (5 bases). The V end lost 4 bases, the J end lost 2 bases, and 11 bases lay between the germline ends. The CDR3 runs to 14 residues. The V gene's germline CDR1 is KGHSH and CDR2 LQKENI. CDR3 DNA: TGTGCCAGCTCACGGAACCGGGGTCAAGAGACCCAGTACTTC. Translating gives CASSRNRGQETQYF.

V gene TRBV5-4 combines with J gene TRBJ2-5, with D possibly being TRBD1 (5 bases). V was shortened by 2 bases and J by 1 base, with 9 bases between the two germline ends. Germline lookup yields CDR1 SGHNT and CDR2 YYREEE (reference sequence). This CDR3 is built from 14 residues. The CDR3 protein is CASSFLTAQETQYF. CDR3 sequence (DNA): TGTGCCAGCAGCTTCCTGACAGCCCAAGAGACCCAGTACTTC.

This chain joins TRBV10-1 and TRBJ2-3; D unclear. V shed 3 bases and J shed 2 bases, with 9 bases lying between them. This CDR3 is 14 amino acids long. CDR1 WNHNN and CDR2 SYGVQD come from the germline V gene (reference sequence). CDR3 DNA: TGCGCCAGCAGTGAAATACTTACCACAGATACGCAGTATTTT. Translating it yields CASSEILTTDTQYF.

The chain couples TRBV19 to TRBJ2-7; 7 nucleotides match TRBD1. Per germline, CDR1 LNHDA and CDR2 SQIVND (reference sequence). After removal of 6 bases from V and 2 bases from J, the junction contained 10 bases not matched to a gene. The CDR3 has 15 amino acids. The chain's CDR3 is CASSPHGTVTYEQYF. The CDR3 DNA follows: TGTGCCAGTAGCCCACACGGGACAGTGACCTACGAGCAGTACTTC. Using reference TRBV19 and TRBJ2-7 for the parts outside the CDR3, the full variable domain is DGGITQSPKYLFRKEGQNVTLSCEQNLNHDAMYWYRQDPGQGLRLIYYSQIVNDFQKGDIAEGYSVSREKKESFPLTVTSAQKNPTAFYLCASSPHGTVTYEQYFGPGTRLTVT.

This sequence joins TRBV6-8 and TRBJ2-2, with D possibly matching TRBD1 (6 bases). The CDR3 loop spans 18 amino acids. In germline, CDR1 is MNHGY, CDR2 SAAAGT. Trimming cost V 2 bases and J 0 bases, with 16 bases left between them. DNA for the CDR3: TGTGCCAGCAGTTACGTCCCGGGCAGGGGCCCGAACACCGGGGAGCTGTTTTTT. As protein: CASSYVPGRGPNTGELFF.

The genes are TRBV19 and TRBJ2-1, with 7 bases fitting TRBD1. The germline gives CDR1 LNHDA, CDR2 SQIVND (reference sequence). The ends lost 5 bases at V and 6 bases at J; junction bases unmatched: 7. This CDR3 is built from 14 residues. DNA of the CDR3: TGTGCCAGTAGTGTAAGACAGGGTGGCAATGAGCAGTTCTTC. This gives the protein CASSVRQGGNEQFF.

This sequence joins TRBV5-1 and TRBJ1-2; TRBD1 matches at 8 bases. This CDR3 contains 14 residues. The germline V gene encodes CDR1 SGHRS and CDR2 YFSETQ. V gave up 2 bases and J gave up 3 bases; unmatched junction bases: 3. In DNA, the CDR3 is TGCGCCAGCAGCTTCCAGGGGGCCGACTATGGCTACACCTTC. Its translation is CASSFQGADYGYTF.

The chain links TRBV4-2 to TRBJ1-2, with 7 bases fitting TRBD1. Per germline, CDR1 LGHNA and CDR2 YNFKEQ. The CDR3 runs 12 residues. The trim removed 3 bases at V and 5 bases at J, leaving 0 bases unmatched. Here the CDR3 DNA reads TGTGCCAGCAGCCAGGGACAGTATGGCTACACCTTC. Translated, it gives CASSQGQYGYTF.

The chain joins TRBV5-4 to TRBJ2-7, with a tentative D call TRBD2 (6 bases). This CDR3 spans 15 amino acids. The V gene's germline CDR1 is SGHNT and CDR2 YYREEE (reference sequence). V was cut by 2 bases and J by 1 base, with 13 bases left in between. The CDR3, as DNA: TGTGCCAGCAGCTTTGGTAGCGGTAATTCCTACGAGCAGTACTTC. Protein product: CASSFGSGNSYEQYF.

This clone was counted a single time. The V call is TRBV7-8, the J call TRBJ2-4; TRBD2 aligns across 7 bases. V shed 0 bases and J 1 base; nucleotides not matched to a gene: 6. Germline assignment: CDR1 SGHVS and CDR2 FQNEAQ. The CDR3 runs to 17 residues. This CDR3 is CASSLALRGTAKNIQYF. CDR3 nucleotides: TGTGCCAGCAGCTTAGCTCTGCGGGGGACGGCCAAAAACATTCAGTACTTC. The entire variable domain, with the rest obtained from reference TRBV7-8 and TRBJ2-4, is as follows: GAGVSQSPRYKVAKRGQDVALRCDPISGHVSLFWYQQALGQGPEFLTYFQNEAQLDKSGLPSDRFFAERPEGSVSTLKIQRTQQEDSAVYLCASSLALRGTAKNIQYFGAGTRLSVL.

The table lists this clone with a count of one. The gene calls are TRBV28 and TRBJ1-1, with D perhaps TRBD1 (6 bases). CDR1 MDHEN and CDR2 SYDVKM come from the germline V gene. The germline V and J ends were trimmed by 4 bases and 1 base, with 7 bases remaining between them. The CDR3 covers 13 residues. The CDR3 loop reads CASSWTANTEAFF. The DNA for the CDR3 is TGTGCCAGCAGTTGGACAGCGAACACTGAAGCTTTCTTT.

The CDR3 DNA sequence: TGTGCCAGTAGTTCCAGGGTAAACACCTACGAGCAGTACTTC. Residues: CASSSRVNTYEQYF. The genes are TRBV19 and TRBJ2-7, with D perhaps TRBD1 (5 bases). The V end lost 5 bases, the J end lost 2 bases, and 13 bases lay between the germline ends. Looked up from germline, CDR1 is LNHDA and CDR2 is SQIVND (reference sequence). The CDR3 contains 14 residues.

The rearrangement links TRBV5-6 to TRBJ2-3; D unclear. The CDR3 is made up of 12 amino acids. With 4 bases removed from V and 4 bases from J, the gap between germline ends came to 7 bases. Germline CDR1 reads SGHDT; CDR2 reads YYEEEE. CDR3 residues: CASSRGPDTQYF. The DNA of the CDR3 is TGTGCCAGCAGCCGCGGTCCAGATACGCAGTATTTT.

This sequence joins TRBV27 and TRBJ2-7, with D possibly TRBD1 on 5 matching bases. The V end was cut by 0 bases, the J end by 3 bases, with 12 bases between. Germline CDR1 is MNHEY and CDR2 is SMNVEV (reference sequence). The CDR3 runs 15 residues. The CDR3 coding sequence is TGTGCCAGCAGTTTATCCGACAGCGTTTTCTACGAGCAGTACTTC. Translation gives CASSLSDSVFYEQYF.

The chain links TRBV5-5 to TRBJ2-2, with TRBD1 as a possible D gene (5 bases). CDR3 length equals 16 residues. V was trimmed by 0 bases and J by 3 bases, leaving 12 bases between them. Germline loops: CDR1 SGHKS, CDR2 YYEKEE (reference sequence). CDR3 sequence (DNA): TGTGCCAGCAGCTTGGTCAGGGAACAGGACACCGGGGAGCTGTTTTTT. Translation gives CASSLVREQDTGELFF.

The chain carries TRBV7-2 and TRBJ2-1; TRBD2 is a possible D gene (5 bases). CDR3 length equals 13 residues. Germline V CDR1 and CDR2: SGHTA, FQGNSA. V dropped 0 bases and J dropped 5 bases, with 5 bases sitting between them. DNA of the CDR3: TGTGCCAGCAGCTTAGCTAGCGACAATGAGCAGTTCTTC. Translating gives CASSLASDNEQFF.

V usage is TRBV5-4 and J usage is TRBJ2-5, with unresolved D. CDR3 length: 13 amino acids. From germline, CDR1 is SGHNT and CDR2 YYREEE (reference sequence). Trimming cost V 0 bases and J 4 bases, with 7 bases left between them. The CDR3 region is CASSLASGETQYF. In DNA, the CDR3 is TGTGCCAGCAGCTTGGCCTCGGGAGAGACCCAGTACTTC.

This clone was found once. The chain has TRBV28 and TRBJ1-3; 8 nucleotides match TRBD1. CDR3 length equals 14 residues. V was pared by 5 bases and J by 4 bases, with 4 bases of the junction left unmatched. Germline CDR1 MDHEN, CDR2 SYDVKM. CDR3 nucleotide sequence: TGTGCCAGCAGTCAGGGGGCGTGGGGAAACACCATATATTTT. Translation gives CASSQGAWGNTIYF.

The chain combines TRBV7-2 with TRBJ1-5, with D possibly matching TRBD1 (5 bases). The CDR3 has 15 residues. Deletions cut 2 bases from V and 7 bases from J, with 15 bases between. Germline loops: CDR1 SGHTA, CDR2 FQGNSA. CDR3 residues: CASSLTEGRGQPQHF. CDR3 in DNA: TGTGCCAGCAGCTTAACGGAGGGAAGGGGACAGCCCCAGCATTTT.

The CDR3 DNA reads TGTGCCAGCAGTGTATTCCCGGGTATATCGAGCAATCAGCCCCAGCATTTT. As protein: CASSVFPGISSNQPQHF. The chain recombines TRBV2 with TRBJ1-5, with D hard to call. This CDR3 has 17 amino acids. From germline, CDR1 is SNHLY and CDR2 FYNNEI. V lost 4 bases, J lost 1 base, and 17 bases lay in between.

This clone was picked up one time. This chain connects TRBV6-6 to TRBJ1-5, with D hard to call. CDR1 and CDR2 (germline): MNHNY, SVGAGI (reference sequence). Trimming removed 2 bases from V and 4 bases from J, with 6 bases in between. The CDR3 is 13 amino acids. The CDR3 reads CASSYDINQPQHF. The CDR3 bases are TGTGCCAGCAGTTACGACATAAATCAGCCCCAGCATTTT.

CDR3: CASSPPLPGSNTGELFF. The CDR3 DNA reads TGCGCCAGCAGCCCCCCCCTCCCCGGGAGCAACACCGGGGAGCTGTTTTTT. This chain connects TRBV4-1 to TRBJ2-2; perhaps TRBD2 as D (6 bases). This CDR3 region has 17 residues. The germline V and J ends were trimmed by 4 bases and 2 bases, with 17 bases remaining between them. Germline CDR1 is MGHRA and CDR2 is YSYEKL.

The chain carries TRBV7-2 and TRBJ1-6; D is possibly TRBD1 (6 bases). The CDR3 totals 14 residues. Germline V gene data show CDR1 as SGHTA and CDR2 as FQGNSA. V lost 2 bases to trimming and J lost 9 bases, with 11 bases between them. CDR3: CASSLLPGVSPLHF. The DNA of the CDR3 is TGTGCCAGCAGCTTACTACCAGGGGTTTCACCCCTCCACTTT.

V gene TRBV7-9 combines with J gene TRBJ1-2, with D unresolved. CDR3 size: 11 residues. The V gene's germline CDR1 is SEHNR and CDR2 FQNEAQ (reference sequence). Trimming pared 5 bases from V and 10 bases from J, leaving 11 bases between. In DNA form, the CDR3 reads TGTGCCAGCAGCGTGGGCCCGACCTACACCTTC. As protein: CASSVGPTYTF.

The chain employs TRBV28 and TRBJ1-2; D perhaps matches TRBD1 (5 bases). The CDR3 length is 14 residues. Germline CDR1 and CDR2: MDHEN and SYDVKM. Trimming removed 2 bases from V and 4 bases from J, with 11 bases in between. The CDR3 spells CASSLRQSLYGYTF. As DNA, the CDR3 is TGTGCCAGCAGTTTAAGACAGTCCCTCTATGGCTACACCTTC.

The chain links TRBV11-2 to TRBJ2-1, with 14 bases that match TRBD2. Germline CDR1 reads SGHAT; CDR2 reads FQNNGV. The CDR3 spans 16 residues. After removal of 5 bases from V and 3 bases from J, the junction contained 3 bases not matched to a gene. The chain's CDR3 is CASSPGLAGVYNEQFF. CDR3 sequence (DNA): TGTGCCAGCAGCCCGGGACTAGCGGGAGTCTACAATGAGCAGTTCTTC.

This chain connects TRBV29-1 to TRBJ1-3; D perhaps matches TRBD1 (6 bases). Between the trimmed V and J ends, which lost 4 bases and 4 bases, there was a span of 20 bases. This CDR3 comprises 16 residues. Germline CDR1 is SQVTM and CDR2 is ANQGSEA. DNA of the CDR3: TGCAGCGTTGGCGTGTGGCAGGGGTCGGGGGGAAACACCATATATTTT. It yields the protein CSVGVWQGSGGNTIYF.

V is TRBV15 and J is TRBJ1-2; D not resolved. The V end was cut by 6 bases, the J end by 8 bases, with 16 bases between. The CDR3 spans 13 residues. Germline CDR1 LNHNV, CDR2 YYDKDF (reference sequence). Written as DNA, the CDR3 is TGTGCCACCAGACCTGCGACGGTGAGGGGCTACACCTTC. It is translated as CATRPATVRGYTF.